The clone carrying this T cell receptor beta chain was seen ten or more times. The antigen is undetermined. This CDR3 is 16 amino acids long. With 6 bases removed from V and 2 bases from J, the gap between germline ends came to 20 bases. Germline loops: CDR1 MNHEY, CDR2 SVGAGI. TCRdb redid the calling of the PCR reads with MiXCR, one entry per CDR3 protein. The sample consists of about 640,000 distinct CDR3 sequences, just under 20% of them appearing once. This sample was taken from a study of molecular identifiers for immune sequencing clone quantification. Findings of the study overall: For effector cells, clones above 20 RNA copies held over 97% of molecules; for naive cells, under 1%.

The chain recombines TRBV6-5 with TRBJ2-7, with TRBD1 as a possible D gene (6 bases). This TCR was recovered from a human donor in good health. Some libraries in this study had Jurkat cell RNA spiked in. The specimen sequenced was naive CD8+ T cells from blood, with Jurkat cell RNA spiked in. This sample's subset: FACS-sorted CD8+CD4-CCR7+CD45RA+ naive T cells. The CDR3 sequence: CASSSTDLDRPYEQYF. The CDR3 DNA sequence: TGTGCCAGCAGCTCTACGGACTTGGACAGACCCTACGAGCAGTACTTC.